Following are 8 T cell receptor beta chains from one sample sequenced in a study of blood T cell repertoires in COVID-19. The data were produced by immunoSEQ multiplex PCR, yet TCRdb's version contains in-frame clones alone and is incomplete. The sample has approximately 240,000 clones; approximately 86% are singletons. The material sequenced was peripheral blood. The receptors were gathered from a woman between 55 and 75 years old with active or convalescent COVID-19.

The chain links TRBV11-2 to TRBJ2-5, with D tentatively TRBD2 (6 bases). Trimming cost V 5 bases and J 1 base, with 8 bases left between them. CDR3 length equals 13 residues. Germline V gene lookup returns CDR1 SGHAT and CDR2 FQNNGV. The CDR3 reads CASSRDSQETQYF. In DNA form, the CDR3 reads TGTGCCAGCAGCAGGGACTCCCAAGAGACCCAGTACTTC.

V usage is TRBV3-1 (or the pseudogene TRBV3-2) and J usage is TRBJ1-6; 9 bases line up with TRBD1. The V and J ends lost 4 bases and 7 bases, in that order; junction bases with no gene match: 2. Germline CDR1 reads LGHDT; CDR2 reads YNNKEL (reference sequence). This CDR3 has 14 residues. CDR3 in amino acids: CASSPGQGNSPLHF. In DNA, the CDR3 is TGTGCCAGCAGCCCGGGACAGGGCAATTCACCCCTCCACTTT.

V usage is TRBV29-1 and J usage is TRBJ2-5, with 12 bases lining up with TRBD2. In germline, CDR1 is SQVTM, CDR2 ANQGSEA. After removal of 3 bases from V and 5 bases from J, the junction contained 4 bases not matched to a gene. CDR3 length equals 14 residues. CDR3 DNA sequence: TGCAGCGTTGAGACTAGCGGGAGCCGCGAGACCCAGTACTTC. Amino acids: CSVETSGSRETQYF.

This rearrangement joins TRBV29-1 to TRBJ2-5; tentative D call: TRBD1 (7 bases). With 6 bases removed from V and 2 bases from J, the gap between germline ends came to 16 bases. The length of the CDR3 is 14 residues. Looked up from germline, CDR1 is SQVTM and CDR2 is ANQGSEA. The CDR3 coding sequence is TGCAGCGTCGCAGGGGGTCGGGGGCAAGAGACCCAGTACTTC. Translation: CSVAGGRGQETQYF.

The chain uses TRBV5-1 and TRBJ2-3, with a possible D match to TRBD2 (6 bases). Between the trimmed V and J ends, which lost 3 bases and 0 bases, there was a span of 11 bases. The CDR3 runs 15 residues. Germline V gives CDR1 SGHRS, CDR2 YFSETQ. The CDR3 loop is CASSYFGGSTDTQYF. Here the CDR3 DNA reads TGCGCCAGCAGCTATTTTGGAGGGAGCACAGATACGCAGTATTTT.

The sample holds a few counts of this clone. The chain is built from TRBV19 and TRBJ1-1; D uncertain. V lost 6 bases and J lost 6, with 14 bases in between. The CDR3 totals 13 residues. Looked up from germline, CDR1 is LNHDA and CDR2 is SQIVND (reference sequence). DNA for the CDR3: TGTGCCAGTAGAAACTACAATCCAGCTGAAGCTTTCTTT. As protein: CASRNYNPAEAFF.

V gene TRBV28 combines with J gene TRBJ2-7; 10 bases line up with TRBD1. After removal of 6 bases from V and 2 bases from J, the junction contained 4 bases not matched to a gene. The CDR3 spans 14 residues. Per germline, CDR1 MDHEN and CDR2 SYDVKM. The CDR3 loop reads CASSDGQGAYEQYV. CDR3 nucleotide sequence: TGTGCCAGCAGCGATGGACAGGGGGCCTACGAGCAGTACGTC.

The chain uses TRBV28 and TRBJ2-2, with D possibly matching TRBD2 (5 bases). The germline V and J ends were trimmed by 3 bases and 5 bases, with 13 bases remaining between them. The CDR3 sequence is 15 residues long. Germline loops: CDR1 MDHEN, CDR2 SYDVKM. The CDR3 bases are TGTGCCAGCAGTTTTTCCGCCCGGGGTACCGGGGAGCTGTTTTTT. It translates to CASSFSARGTGELFF.